Presented here are 26 T cell receptor beta chains from one specimen sequenced in a study of blood T cells in healthy people across ages. The use of a sample-barcoded 5' primer and a J-beta primer mix characterized a second PCR of roughly 7 to 11 cycles. TCRdb independently ran MiXCR on the 5' RACE reads; one entry per CDR3 protein. The sample lists fewer than 800,000 distinct CDR3 sequences, roughly 50% occurring once. The sample consisted of blood. Receptors were obtained from a woman in her sixties in good health.

The chain recombines TRBV15 with TRBJ1-5, with 8 nucleotides matching TRBD1. The CDR3 is made up of 15 amino acids. From germline, CDR1 is LNHNV and CDR2 YYDKDF (reference sequence). V gave up 6 bases and J gave up 1 base; unmatched junction bases: 5. The CDR3 DNA is TGTGCCACCAGACCAGGGGGCAAGAGCAATCAGCCCCAGCATTTT. Its translation: CATRPGGKSNQPQHF.

This clonotype was seen a handful of times. This chain uses TRBV4-1 with TRBJ1-4, with no clear D. This CDR3 region has 16 residues. The V end was cut by 0 bases, the J end by 6 bases, with 14 bases between. From germline, CDR1 is MGHRA and CDR2 YSYEKL. Here the CDR3 reads CASSQDSGNPYEKLFF. The CDR3 nucleotides read TGCGCCAGCAGCCAAGATTCCGGAAACCCCTATGAAAAACTGTTTTTT.

This chain uses TRBV20-1 with TRBJ1-6; 9 bases are a match to TRBD1. There are 15 residues in the CDR3. The V and J ends lost 4 bases and 3 bases, in that order; junction bases with no gene match: 4. The germline gives CDR1 DFQATT, CDR2 SNEGSKA (reference sequence). The CDR3 region has the DNA TGCAGTGCTAAAACGGGACAGGGCTATAATTCACCCCTCCACTTT. This encodes CSAKTGQGYNSPLHF.

The chain joins TRBV28 to TRBJ2-7, with D unclear. The germline V and J ends were trimmed by 6 bases and 5 bases, with 23 bases remaining between them. The CDR3 consists of 16 residues. Germline assignment: CDR1 MDHEN and CDR2 SYDVKM. The CDR3 sequence: CASRNNPSIISHEQYF. The CDR3 DNA reads as TGTGCCAGCAGGAACAACCCTTCCATAATATCCCACGAGCAGTACTTC. Drawing the rest from reference TRBV28 and TRBJ2-7, the complete variable domain is DVKVTQSSRYLVKRTGEKVFLECVQDMDHENMFWYRQDPGLGLRLIYFSYDVKMKEKGDIPEGYSVSREKKERFSLILESASTNQTSMYLCASRNNPSIISHEQYFGPGTRLTVT.

The chain links TRBV4-2 to TRBJ2-6, with D perhaps matching TRBD2 (6 bases). There are 19 residues in the CDR3. Between the trimmed V and J ends, which lost 1 base and 1 base, there was a span of 17 bases. Per germline, CDR1 LGHNA and CDR2 YNFKEQ. The CDR3 here is CASSQVRAGTRSGANVLTF. The CDR3 DNA reads TGTGCCAGCAGCCAAGTGCGGGCAGGGACTCGTTCTGGGGCCAACGTCCTGACTTTC.

On this clonotype: This may be a read error: a much more frequent sequence differs by one nucleotide. The chain carries TRBV11-2 and TRBJ2-7; D unresolved. Per the germline V gene, CDR1 is SGHAT and CDR2 is FQNNGV. The CDR3 sequence is 13 residues long. V dropped 8 bases and J dropped 4 bases, with 15 bases sitting between them. This CDR3 reads CASGMTRRYEQYF. As DNA, the CDR3 is TGTGCCAGCGGCATGACAAGGAGATACGAGCAGTACTTC.

This chain uses TRBV29-1 with TRBJ2-7; weak D call: TRBD1 (6 bases). CDR1 and CDR2 (germline): SQVTM, ANQGSEA. The V gene lost 7 bases and the J gene lost 3 bases, with 16 bases spanning the gap. The CDR3 length is 13 residues. The CDR3 DNA reads as TGCAGCGGCCCGGGACACCAAAACTACGAGCAGTACTTC. Translating gives CSGPGHQNYEQYF.

The V call is TRBV27, the J call TRBJ2-3, with no clear D. The CDR3 sequence is 14 residues long. Trimming took off 3 bases at V and 6 bases at J, with 13 bases between the two ends. Looked up from germline, CDR1 is MNHEY and CDR2 is SMNVEV (reference sequence). DNA of the CDR3: TGTGCCAGCAGTTTTTCCGTAGCTGGGGATACGCAGTATTTT. It specifies CASSFSVAGDTQYF.

This clonotype appeared a few times. The chain is built from TRBV12-3 or TRBV12-4 and TRBJ2-5; D may be TRBD2 (6 bases). V was cut by 3 bases and J by 5 bases, with 10 bases left in between. The CDR3 runs to 13 residues. The CDR3 spells CASSFWRGETQYF. CDR3 in DNA: TGTGCCAGCAGTTTTTGGAGGGGTGAGACCCAGTACTTC.

This chain uses TRBV2 with TRBJ1-5; a weak D match, TRBD1 (6 bases). The germline V gene encodes CDR1 SNHLY and CDR2 FYNNEI. Trimming shortened V by 4 bases and J by 5 bases, and 15 bases separated the two germline ends. The CDR3 is 15 residues long. In DNA, the CDR3 is TGTGCCAGCAGTGTGGAAACAGGGTCGGATCAGCCCCAGCATTTT. Protein: CASSVETGSDQPQHF.

This clonotype was recorded at least ten times. The V gene is TRBV29-1, the J gene TRBJ2-7, with unresolved D. The J call may be wrong; the DNA end is better matched by TRBJ2-5. Germline values: CDR1 SQVTM, CDR2 ANQGSEA. This CDR3 has 13 amino acids. This CDR3 is CSVDGDGRATQYF. The CDR3 region has the DNA TGCAGCGTTGACGGTGACGGCAGAGCGACCCAGTACTTC.

The chain is built from TRBV7-2 and TRBJ1-2, with D possibly being TRBD1 (6 bases). Germline lookup yields CDR1 SGHTA and CDR2 FQGNSA. The CDR3 extends over 14 amino acids. Trimming pared 5 bases from V and 3 bases from J, leaving 13 bases between. Here the CDR3 reads CASSQGTTYYGYTF. As DNA, the CDR3 is TGTGCCAGCAGCCAGGGGACGACCTACTATGGCTACACCTTC.

The chain employs TRBV6-1 and TRBJ2-4; D call uncertain. The CDR3 runs to 11 residues. The germline V and J ends were trimmed by 5 bases and 8 bases, with 7 bases remaining between them. Germline loops: CDR1 MNHNS, CDR2 SASEGT. CDR3 bases: TGTGCCAGCAGTAAACGGGACATTCAGTACTTC. Translating gives CASSKRDIQYF.

This clonotype was observed a few times. The rearrangement joins TRBV20-1 to TRBJ2-1; D is perhaps TRBD1 (6 bases). The CDR3 length is 14 residues. V was shortened by 5 bases and J by 4 bases, with 15 bases between the two germline ends. Germline V gives CDR1 DFQATT, CDR2 SNEGSKA (reference sequence). CDR3: CSAYRRTAYNEQFF. For the CDR3, the DNA is TGCAGTGCTTATCGGAGGACAGCGTACAATGAGCAGTTCTTC.

DNA of the CDR3: TGCAGTGCTAGAGATCGGACTAGTCGTAATGAGCAGTTCTTC. Amino acid sequence: CSARDRTSRNEQFF. The V gene is TRBV20-1, the J gene TRBJ2-1, with 7 bases matching TRBD2. The V and J ends lost 0 bases and 7 bases, in that order; junction bases with no gene match: 6. CDR1 is DFQATT, CDR2 SNEGSKA, per germline (reference sequence). The CDR3 has 14 amino acids.

This clonotype was detected a few times. A much larger clone differs by one base, so this may be a read error. The chain couples TRBV6-2 or TRBV6-3 to TRBJ2-7; no definite D call. The CDR3 runs 11 residues. Germline V gene lookup returns CDR1 MNHEY and CDR2 SVGEGT. Trimming cost V 5 bases and J 4 bases, with 6 bases left between them. The CDR3 here is CASSNGYEQYF. CDR3 nucleotide sequence: TGTGCCAGCAGTAACGGGTACGAGCAGTACTTC.

This clonotype was detected only a few times. The gene calls are TRBV29-1 and TRBJ2-5; D perhaps matches TRBD1 (6 bases). This CDR3 region has 16 residues. The V end lost 7 bases, the J end lost 1 base, and 22 bases lay between the germline ends. Germline values: CDR1 SQVTM, CDR2 ANQGSEA. CDR3 region: CSACSPRTVIQETQYF. Here the CDR3 DNA reads TGCAGCGCCTGTTCACCAAGGACAGTGATCCAAGAGACCCAGTACTTC. The full variable domain, in which reference TRBV29-1 and TRBJ2-5 provide the parts outside the CDR3, is SAVISQKPSRDICQRGTSLTIQCQVDSQVTMMFWYRQQPGQSLTLIATANQGSEATYESGFVIDKFPISRPNLTFSTLTVSNMSPEDSSIYLCSACSPRTVIQETQYFGPGTRLLVL.

The chain couples TRBV20-1 to TRBJ2-1; D unresolved. The CDR3 extends over 16 amino acids. Trimming pared 0 bases from V and 4 bases from J, leaving 16 bases between. From germline, CDR1 is DFQATT and CDR2 SNEGSKA (reference sequence). Here the CDR3 reads CSARDLVGKGYNEQFF. The CDR3 nucleotides read TGCAGTGCTAGAGATCTGGTGGGGAAAGGGTACAATGAGCAGTTCTTC.

This clonotype was found a few times. The chain links TRBV20-1 to TRBJ1-6, with TRBD1 matching 9 bases. Germline CDR1 is DFQATT and CDR2 is SNEGSKA (reference sequence). This CDR3 region has 16 residues. The V segment lost 5 bases and the J segment 10 bases; nucleotides outside the gene matches: 15. The CDR3 region has the DNA TGCAGTGCTGGGGGGGGGACAGGGAATTTAGGGTCACCCCTCCACTTT. This sequence encodes CSAGGGTGNLGSPLHF.

The gene calls are TRBV20-1 and TRBJ2-3, with D possibly matching TRBD2 (6 bases). CDR3 length: 19 residues. Germline-derived CDR1 and CDR2 are DFQATT and SNEGSKA (reference sequence). V was pared by 1 base and J by 0 bases, with 23 bases between. CDR3 DNA: TGCAGTGCTAGAGTCCTAGTGGGGGAGGCCACCAGGAGCACAGATACGCAGTATTTT. It is translated as CSARVLVGEATRSTDTQYF.

The gene calls are TRBV7-9 and TRBJ2-4, with D perhaps TRBD2 (5 bases). The J call may be in error: the DNA end matches TRBJ2-5 better. Germline V gene lookup returns CDR1 SEHNR and CDR2 FQNEAQ (reference sequence). This CDR3 spans 14 amino acids. The CDR3 reads CASSSRGSGETQYF. The CDR3 DNA sequence: TGTGCCAGCAGCTCACGGGGTTCCGGGGAGACCCAGTACTTC.

The table lists this clonotype with many counts. The gene calls are TRBV7-2 and TRBJ2-5, with unresolved D. CDR1 SGHTA and CDR2 FQGNSA come from the germline V gene. The length of the CDR3 is 14 residues. The germline V and J ends were trimmed by 1 base and 3 bases, with 9 bases remaining between them. CDR3 amino acids: CASSLEWSEETQYF. CDR3 in DNA: TGTGCCAGCAGCTTAGAGTGGTCAGAAGAGACCCAGTACTTC.

This chain links TRBV28 with TRBJ2-7, with D perhaps TRBD1 (6 bases). CDR1 is MDHEN, CDR2 SYDVKM, per germline. Trimming left V 6 bases short and J 3 bases short, with 15 bases between. The CDR3 consists of 14 residues. CDR3 sequence reads: CASSSPGHGYEQYF. The DNA of the CDR3 is TGTGCCAGCAGCTCCCCGGGACATGGCTACGAGCAGTACTTC. Drawing the rest from reference TRBV28 and TRBJ2-7, the complete variable domain is DVKVTQSSRYLVKRTGEKVFLECVQDMDHENMFWYRQDPGLGLRLIYFSYDVKMKEKGDIPEGYSVSREKKERFSLILESASTNQTSMYLCASSSPGHGYEQYFGPGTRLTVT.

There are a few counts of this clonotype. This chain uses TRBV3-1 with TRBJ2-4; TRBD2 might be the D (5 bases). This CDR3 has 15 residues. V was trimmed by 6 bases and J by 6 bases, leaving 18 bases between them. Germline V gene lookup returns CDR1 LGHDT and CDR2 YNNKEL (reference sequence). CDR3 protein: CASSRRTGWRNIQYF. The CDR3, as DNA: TGTGCCAGCAGTCGCAGGACGGGGTGGAGAAACATTCAGTACTTC.

The chain has TRBV5-1 and TRBJ2-5; 8 bases map to TRBD1. V lost 3 bases, J lost 5 bases, and 9 bases stayed unmatched. Germline CDR1 SGHRS, CDR2 YFSETQ. This CDR3 is 15 amino acids long. The CDR3 DNA follows: TGCGCCAGCAGCTCCCGGACAGGGTATTTTGAGACCCAGTACTTC. It encodes CASSSRTGYFETQYF.

The chain links TRBV7-2 to TRBJ2-5; D may be TRBD2 (6 bases). CDR3 length: 15 residues. Germline-derived CDR1 and CDR2 are SGHTA and FQGNSA. The germline V and J ends were trimmed by 1 base and 4 bases, with 13 bases remaining between them. The CDR3 protein is CASSLEAGGRETQYF. The CDR3 DNA reads as TGTGCCAGCAGCTTAGAGGCCGGGGGACGAGAGACCCAGTACTTC.